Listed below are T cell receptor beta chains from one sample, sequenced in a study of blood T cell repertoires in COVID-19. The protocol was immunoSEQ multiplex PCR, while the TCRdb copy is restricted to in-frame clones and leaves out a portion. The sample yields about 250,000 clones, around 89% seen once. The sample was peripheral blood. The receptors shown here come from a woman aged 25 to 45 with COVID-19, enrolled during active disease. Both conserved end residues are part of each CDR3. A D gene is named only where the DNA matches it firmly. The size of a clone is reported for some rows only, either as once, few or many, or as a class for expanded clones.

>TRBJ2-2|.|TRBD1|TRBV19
CASTTTRGPGTGELFF
TGTGCCAGTACCACTACGAGGGGGCCCGGCACCGGGGAGCTGTTTTTT
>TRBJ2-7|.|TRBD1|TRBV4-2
CASSQVDRGHYEQYF
TGTGCCAGCAGCCAAGTGGACAGGGGGCACTACGAGCAGTACTTC
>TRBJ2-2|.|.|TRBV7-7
CASSPGGPRTNTGELFF
TGTGCTAGCAGCCCCGGTGGGCCCCGCACTAACACCGGGGAGCTGTTTTTT
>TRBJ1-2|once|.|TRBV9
CASSGRMENQRAGYTF
TGTGCCAGCAGCGGCCGAATGGAGAACCAGAGGGCCGGCTACACCTTC
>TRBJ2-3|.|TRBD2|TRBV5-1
CASSQTSGGAHTDTQYF
TGCGCCAGCAGCCAGACTAGCGGGGGAGCTCACACAGATACGCAGTATTTT
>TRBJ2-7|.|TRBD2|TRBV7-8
CASSSRGLSGGYEQYF
TGTGCCAGCAGCTCCCGCGGACTTAGCGGGGGTTACGAGCAGTACTTC
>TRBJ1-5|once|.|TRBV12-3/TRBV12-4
CASSFSGQPQHF
TGTGCCAGCAGTTTTTCAGGGCAGCCCCAGCATTTT
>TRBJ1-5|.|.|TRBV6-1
CASSEAGGFNQPQHF
TGTGCCAGCAGTGAAGCGGGGGGTTTCAATCAGCCCCAGCATTTT
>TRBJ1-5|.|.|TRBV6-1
CASSELPDRGVFAFSNQPQHF
TGTGCCAGCAGTGAATTGCCTGACCGGGGGGTATTCGCCTTTAGCAATCAGCCCCAGCATTTT
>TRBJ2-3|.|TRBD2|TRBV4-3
CASSQASGSNTDTQYF
TGCGCCAGCAGCCAAGCGAGCGGGAGTAACACAGATACGCAGTATTTT
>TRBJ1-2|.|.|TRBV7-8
CASSLEQGPYGYTF
TGTGCCAGCAGCTTAGAACAGGGACCCTATGGCTACACCTTC
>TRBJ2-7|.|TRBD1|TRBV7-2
CASSPTAGQGYEQYF
TGTGCCAGCAGCCCAACCGCGGGACAGGGCTACGAGCAGTACTTC
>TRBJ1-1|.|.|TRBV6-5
CASSHIGGRTEAFF
TGTGCCAGCAGCCATATAGGGGGTAGGACTGAAGCTTTCTTT
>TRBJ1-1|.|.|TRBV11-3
CASSPSTGLVAFF
TGTGCCAGCAGCCCGAGCACAGGGTTGGTAGCTTTCTTT
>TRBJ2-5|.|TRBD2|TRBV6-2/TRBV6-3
CASSQGGGRVIETQYF
TGTGCCAGCAGCCAAGGTGGCGGGAGGGTGATAGAGACCCAGTACTTC
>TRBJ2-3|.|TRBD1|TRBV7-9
CASSSPGQPTDTQYF
TGTGCCAGCAGCTCGCCGGGACAGCCCACAGATACGCAGTATTTT
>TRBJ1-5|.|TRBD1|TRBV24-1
CATNGQGGGQPQHF
TGTGCCACCAATGGACAGGGGGGAGGTCAGCCCCAGCATTTT
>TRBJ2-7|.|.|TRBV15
CATSLHRVHEQYF
TGTGCCACCAGCCTCCACCGCGTGCACGAGCAGTACTTC
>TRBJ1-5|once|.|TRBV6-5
CASGRQHNQPQHF
TGTGCCAGCGGCCGACAGCACAATCAGCCCCAGCATTTT
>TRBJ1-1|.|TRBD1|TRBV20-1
CSASDRANTEAFF
TGCAGTGCTAGTGACAGGGCGAACACTGAAGCTTTCTTT
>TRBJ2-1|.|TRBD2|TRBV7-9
CASSSTLAGGTYNEQFF
TGTGCCAGCAGTTCAACCTTAGCGGGGGGAACCTACAATGAGCAGTTCTTC
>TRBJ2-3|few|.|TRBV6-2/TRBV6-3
CASSYSTRTAGNTDTQYF
TGTGCCAGCAGTTACTCCACCCGCACTGCAGGAAACACAGATACGCAGTATTTT
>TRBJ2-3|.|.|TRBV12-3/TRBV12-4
CASTDTNTDTQYF
TGTGCCAGCACCGACACGAACACAGATACGCAGTATTTT
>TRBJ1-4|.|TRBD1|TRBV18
CASSPGEVRGNEKLFF
TGTGCCAGCTCACCCGGGGAAGTCAGGGGGAATGAAAAACTGTTTTTT
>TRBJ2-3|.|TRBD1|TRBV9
CASSAGQGAGTQYF
TGTGCCAGCAGCGCAGGACAGGGGGCCGGTACGCAGTATTTT
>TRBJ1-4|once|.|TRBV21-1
CASSRIQLLGVRGAVTNEKLFF
TGTGCCAGCAGCCGAATTCAGCTTCTCGGGGTGCGGGGGGCGGTAACTAATGAAAAACTGTTTTTT
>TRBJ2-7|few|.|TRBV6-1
CASSDRTGPGGYEQYF
TGTGCCAGCAGTGACCGGACAGGCCCAGGAGGGTACGAGCAGTACTTC
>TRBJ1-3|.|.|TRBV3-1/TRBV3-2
CASSQDLWTDPGNTIYF
TGTGCCAGCAGCCAAGATCTCTGGACAGACCCTGGAAACACCATATATTTT
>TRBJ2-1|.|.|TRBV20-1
CSARDGHEQFF
TGCAGTGCTAGAGATGGCCATGAGCAGTTCTTC
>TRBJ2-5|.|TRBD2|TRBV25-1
CASSETSGGQETQYF
TGTGCCAGCAGTGAAACTAGCGGGGGACAAGAGACCCAGTACTTC
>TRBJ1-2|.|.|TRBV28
CASDGGSTYGYTF
TGTGCCAGCGATGGTGGCAGTACATATGGCTACACCTTC
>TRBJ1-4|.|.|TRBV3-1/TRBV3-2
CASSQDRGGKGEKLFF
TGTGCCAGCAGCCAAGACAGGGGAGGGAAAGGAGAAAAACTGTTTTTT
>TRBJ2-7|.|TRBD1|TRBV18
CASSPGTGGVYEQYF
TGTGCCAGCTCACCAGGGACAGGGGGCGTCTACGAGCAGTACTTC
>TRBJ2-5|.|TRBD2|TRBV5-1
CASSMTSGVEETQYF
TGCGCCAGCAGCATGACTAGCGGGGTAGAGGAGACCCAGTACTTC
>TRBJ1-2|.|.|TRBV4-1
CASSQVFRAFYGYTF
TGCGCCAGCAGCCAAGTTTTCAGGGCGTTCTATGGCTACACCTTC
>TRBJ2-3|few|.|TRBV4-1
CASSQVNLVSTDTQYF
TGCGCCAGCAGCCAAGTTAACCTAGTGAGCACAGATACGCAGTATTTT
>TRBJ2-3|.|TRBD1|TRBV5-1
CASSLGSGTGQDTQYF
TGCGCCAGCAGCTTGGGTTCGGGGACAGGACAAGATACGCAGTATTTT
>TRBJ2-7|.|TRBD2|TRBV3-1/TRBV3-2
CASSRTTSGGSSYEQYF
TGTGCCAGCAGCCGAACGACTAGCGGGGGTAGCTCCTACGAGCAGTACTTC
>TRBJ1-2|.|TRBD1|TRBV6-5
CASSWGQGNYGYTF
TGTGCCAGCAGTTGGGGACAGGGGAACTATGGCTACACCTTC
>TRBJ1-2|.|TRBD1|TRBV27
CASSPTPSTGNYGYTF
TGTGCCAGCAGTCCTACCCCCTCGACAGGGAACTATGGCTACACCTTC
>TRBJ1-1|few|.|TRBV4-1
CASSQDPGGNTEAFF
TGCGCCAGCAGCCAAGATCCCGGGGGTAACACTGAAGCTTTCTTT
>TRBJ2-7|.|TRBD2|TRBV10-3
CAISRTSFDEQYF
TGTGCCATCAGTCGGACTAGCTTCGACGAGCAGTACTTC
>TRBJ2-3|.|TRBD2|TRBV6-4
CASSIAGGTPDTQYF
TGTGCCAGCAGTATAGCGGGAGGGACTCCAGATACGCAGTATTTT
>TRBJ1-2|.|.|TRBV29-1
CSVERGFHGYTF
TGCAGCGTTGAAAGGGGTTTCCATGGCTACACCTTC
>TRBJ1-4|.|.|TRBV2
CASSGENEKLFF
TGTGCCAGCAGCGGGGAGAATGAAAAACTGTTTTTT
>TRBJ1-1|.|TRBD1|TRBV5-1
CASSWEQGAFEAFF
TGCGCCAGCAGCTGGGAACAGGGGGCCTTTGAAGCTTTCTTT
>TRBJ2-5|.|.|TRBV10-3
CAISTQGETQYF
TGTGCCATCAGTACACAGGGTGAAACCCAGTACTTC
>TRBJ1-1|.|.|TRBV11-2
CASSSFTYQGTEAFF
TGTGCCAGCAGCTCGTTTACTTATCAGGGCACTGAAGCTTTCTTT
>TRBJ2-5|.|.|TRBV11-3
CASSRRYETQYF
TGTGCCAGCAGCCGGCGGTACGAGACCCAGTACTTC
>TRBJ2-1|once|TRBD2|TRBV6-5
CASSYRTSGGYNEQFF
TGTGCCAGCAGTTATCGGACTAGCGGGGGTTACAATGAGCAGTTCTTC
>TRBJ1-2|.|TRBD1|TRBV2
CASSPSGTGVSGYTF
TGTGCCAGCAGTCCATCCGGGACAGGGGTTAGTGGCTACACCTTC
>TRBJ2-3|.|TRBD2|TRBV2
CASSGQRGSTDTQYF
TGTGCCAGCAGTGGTCAGCGGGGGTCGACAGATACGCAGTATTTT
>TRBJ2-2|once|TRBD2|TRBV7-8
CASSLTPTTSDGELFF
TGTGCCAGCAGTTTAACCCCAACGACTAGCGATGGGGAGCTGTTTTTT